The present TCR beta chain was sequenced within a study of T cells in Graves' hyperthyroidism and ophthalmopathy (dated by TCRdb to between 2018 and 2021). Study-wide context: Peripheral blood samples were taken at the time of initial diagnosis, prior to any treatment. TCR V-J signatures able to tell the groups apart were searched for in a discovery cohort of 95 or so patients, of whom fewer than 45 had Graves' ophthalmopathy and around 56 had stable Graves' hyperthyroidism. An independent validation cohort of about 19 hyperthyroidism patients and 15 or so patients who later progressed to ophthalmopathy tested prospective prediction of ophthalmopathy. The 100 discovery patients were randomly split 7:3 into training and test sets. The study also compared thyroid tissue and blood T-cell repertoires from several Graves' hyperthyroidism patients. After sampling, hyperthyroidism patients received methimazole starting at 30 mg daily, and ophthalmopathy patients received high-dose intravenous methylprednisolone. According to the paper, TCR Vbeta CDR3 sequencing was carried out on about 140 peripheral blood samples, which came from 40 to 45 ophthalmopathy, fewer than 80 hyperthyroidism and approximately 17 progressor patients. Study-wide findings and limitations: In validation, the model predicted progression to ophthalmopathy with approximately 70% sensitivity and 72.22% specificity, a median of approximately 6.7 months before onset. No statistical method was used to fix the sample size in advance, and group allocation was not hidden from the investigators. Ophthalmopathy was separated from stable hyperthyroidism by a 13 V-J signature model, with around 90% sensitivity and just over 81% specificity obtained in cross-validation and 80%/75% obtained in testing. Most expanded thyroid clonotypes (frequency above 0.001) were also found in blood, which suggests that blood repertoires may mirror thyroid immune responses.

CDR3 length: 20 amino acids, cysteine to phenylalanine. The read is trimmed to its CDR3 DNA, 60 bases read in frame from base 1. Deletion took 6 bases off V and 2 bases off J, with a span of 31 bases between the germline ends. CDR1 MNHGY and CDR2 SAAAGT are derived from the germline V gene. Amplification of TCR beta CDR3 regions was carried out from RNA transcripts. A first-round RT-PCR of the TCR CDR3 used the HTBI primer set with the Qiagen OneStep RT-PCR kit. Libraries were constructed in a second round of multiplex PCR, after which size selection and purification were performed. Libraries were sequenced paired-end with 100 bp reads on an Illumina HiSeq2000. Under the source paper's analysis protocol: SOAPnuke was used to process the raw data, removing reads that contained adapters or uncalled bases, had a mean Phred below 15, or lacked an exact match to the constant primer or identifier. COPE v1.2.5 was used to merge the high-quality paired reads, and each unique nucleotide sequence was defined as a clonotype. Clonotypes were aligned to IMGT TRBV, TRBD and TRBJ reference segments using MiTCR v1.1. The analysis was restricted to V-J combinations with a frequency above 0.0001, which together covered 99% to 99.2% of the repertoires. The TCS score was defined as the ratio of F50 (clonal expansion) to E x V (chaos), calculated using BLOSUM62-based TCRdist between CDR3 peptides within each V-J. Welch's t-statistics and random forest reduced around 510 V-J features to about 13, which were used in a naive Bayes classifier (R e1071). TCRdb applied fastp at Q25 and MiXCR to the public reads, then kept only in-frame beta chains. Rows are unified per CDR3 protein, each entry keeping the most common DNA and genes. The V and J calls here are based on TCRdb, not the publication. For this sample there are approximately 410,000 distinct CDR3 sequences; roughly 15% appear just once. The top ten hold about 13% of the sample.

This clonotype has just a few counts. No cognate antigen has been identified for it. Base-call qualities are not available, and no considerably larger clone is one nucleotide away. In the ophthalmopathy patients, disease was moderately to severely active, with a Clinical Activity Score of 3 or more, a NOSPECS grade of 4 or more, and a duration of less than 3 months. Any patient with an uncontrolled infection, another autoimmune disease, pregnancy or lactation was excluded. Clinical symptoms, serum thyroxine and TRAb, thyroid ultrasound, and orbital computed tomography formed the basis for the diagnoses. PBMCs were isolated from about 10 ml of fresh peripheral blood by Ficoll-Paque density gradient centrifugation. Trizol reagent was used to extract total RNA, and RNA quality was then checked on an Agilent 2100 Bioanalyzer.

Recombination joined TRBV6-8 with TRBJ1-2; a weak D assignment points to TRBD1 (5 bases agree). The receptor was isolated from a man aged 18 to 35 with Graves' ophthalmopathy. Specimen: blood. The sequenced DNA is TGTGCCAGCAGCCATACATCCCACGGGACGAACGCCGACCTCAACTATGGCTACACCTTC. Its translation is CASSHTSHGTNADLNYGYTF.